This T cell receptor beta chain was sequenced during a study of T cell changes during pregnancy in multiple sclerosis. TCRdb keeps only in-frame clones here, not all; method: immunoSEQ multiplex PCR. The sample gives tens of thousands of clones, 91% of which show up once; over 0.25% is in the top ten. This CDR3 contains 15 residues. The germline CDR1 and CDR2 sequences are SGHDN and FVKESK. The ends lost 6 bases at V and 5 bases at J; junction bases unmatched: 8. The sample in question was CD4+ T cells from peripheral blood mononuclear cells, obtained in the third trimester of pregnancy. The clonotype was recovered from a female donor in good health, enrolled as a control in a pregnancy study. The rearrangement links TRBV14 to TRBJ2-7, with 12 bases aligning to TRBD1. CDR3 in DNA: TGTGCCAGCAGTCTGATTGGGACAGGGGGCAACGAGCAGTACTTC. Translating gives CASSLIGTGGNEQYF. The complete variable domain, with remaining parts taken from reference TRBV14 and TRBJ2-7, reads EAGVTQFPSHSVIEKGQTVTLRCDPISGHDNLYWYRRVMGKEIKFLLHFVKESKQDESGMPNNRFLAERTGGTYSTLKVQPAELEDSGVYFCASSLIGTGGNEQYFGPGTRLTVT.